A single sample gave rise to the 6 T cell receptor beta chains below, sequenced in a study of monozygotic twins with inflammatory bowel disease. With the 5' RACE reads reprocessed, TCRdb shows one record per CDR3 protein and no DNA. The table lists roughly 330,000 distinct CDR3 sequences. Sequencing was performed on blood. These receptors came from a human donor with ulcerative colitis or Crohn's disease, or a healthy co-twin of an affected twin (not recorded which).

The chain carries TRBV27 and TRBJ1-5. This CDR3 spans 16 amino acids. Germline V CDR1 and CDR2: MNHEY, SMNVEV (reference sequence). The CDR3 loop is CASSPRPAFQNQPQHF.

V usage is TRBV19 and J usage is TRBJ2-1; TCRdb's D call of TRBD2 is untestable without DNA. CDR3 length: 15 residues. Germline values: CDR1 LNHDA, CDR2 SQIVND (reference sequence). The CDR3 loop is CASSIGGRAYNEQFF.

The genes are TRBV20-1 and TRBJ1-1; TCRdb reports TRBD1, a call that lacks DNA to check it against. CDR3 length equals 13 residues. Germline assignment: CDR1 DFQATT and CDR2 SNEGSKA (reference sequence). This CDR3 is CSVRDAKNTEAFF.

J is TRBJ2-1 and V is TRBV29-1; TCRdb's D call, TRBD2, is unchecked because there is no DNA. The CDR3 length is 14 residues. CDR1 is SQVTM and CDR2 is ANQGSEA in the germline V gene. CDR3 protein: CSVTRTSGSNEQFF.

The chain is built from TRBV20-1 and TRBJ2-1; the D gene TCRdb calls, TRBD1, cannot be checked with no DNA. In germline, CDR1 is DFQATT, CDR2 SNEGSKA (reference sequence). The CDR3 spans 14 residues. The CDR3 sequence is CSATAGAKYNEQFF.

The rearrangement joins TRBV19 to TRBJ1-5. CDR1 LNHDA and CDR2 SQIVND come from the germline V gene (reference sequence). This CDR3 has 14 residues. The CDR3 reads CASSMGSSNQPQHF.